There are many counts of the clone carrying this T cell receptor beta chain. TCRdb re-called the 5' RACE reads through MiXCR, storing one row per CDR3 protein. There are approximately 150,000 distinct CDR3 sequences in the sample; 6.5% to 8.5% occur only once, and under 0.95% lies in the top ten. These data originate in a study of T cells after yellow fever vaccination. V shed 0 bases and J shed 4 bases, with 14 bases lying between them. This CDR3 region has 16 residues. Germline CDR1 is SGHRS and CDR2 is YFSETQ. This TCR was sampled from a man aged 30-40 years who received the YFV17D yellow fever vaccine. The gene calls are TRBV5-1 and TRBJ2-1, with D maybe TRBD2 (6 bases). The material was CD4+ T cells sorted from PBMCs, obtained 5 days after the yellow fever booster vaccination. Written as DNA, the CDR3 is TGCGCCAGCAGCTTGGGTGGGGGGACTCCTTACAATGAGCAGTTCTTC. The encoded protein is CASSLGGGTPYNEQFF.